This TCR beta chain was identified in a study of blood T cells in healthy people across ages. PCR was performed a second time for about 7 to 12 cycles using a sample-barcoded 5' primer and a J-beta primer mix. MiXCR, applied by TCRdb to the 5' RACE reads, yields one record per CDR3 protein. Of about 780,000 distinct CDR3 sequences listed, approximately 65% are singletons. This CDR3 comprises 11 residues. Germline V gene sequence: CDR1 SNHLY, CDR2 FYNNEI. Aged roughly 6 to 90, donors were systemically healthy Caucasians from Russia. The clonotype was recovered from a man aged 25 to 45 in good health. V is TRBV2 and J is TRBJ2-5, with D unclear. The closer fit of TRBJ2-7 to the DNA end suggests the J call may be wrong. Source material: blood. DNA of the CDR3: TGTGCCGGATGGTCGACCTACGAGCAGTACTTC. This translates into CAGWSTYEQYF.